One sample yielded the 13 T cell receptor beta chains listed below, sequenced in a study of control samples from healthy donors and cancer patients. The method was immunoSEQ multiplex PCR; TCRdb's version includes in-frame clones alone and lacks a portion of them. The profile shows 120,000 to 150,000 clones, about nine tenths of them singletons. Sequencing was performed on blood. The origin of the receptors is a man younger than 40 in good health.

The rearrangement joins TRBV28 to TRBJ2-2; 8 positions match TRBD2. Germline assignment: CDR1 MDHEN and CDR2 SYDVKM. The CDR3 spans 16 residues. J gave up 3 bases and V 3 bases, and 6 bases lay outside the gene matches. The CDR3 loop reads CASSLEEREYTGELFF. CDR3 in DNA: TGTGCCAGCAGTTTGGAAGAGCGGGAGTACACCGGGGAGCTGTTTTTT.

The chain couples TRBV19 to TRBJ1-2; tentative D call: TRBD1 (6 bases). Germline CDR1 reads LNHDA; CDR2 reads SQIVND (reference sequence). V lost 7 bases and J 2 bases, leaving 14 bases between the germline ends. The CDR3 consists of 14 residues. This chain's CDR3 is CASTSYRDNYGYTF. As DNA, the CDR3 is TGTGCCAGTACTTCATACAGGGACAACTATGGCTACACCTTC.

The chain is built from TRBV6-6 and TRBJ1-1; D is perhaps TRBD1 (5 bases). Germline CDR1 is MNHNY and CDR2 is SVGAGI (reference sequence). There are 15 residues in the CDR3. V was pared by 0 bases and J by 3 bases, with 11 bases between. The CDR3 sequence: CASSYSKGAHTEAFF. The CDR3 region has the DNA TGTGCCAGCAGTTACTCGAAAGGGGCTCACACTGAAGCTTTCTTT.

The genes are TRBV5-1 and TRBJ2-2; 8 nucleotides match TRBD2. Per germline, CDR1 SGHRS and CDR2 YFSETQ. V dropped 3 bases and J dropped 6; count of bases not matched to a gene: 4. CDR3 length: 14 residues. CDR3 amino acids: CASSSGGGAGELFF. In DNA, the CDR3 is TGCGCCAGCAGCTCCGGGGGGGGCGCCGGGGAGCTGTTTTTT. Looking up the rest from reference TRBV5-1 and TRBJ2-2 gives the full variable domain: KAGVTQTPRYLIKTRGQQVTLSCSPISGHRSVSWYQQTPGQGLQFLFEYFSETQRNKGNFPGRFSGRQFSNSRSEMNVSTLELGDSALYLCASSSGGGAGELFFGEGSRLTVL.

CDR3 amino acids: CAWNPGPGRGAFF. CDR3 coding DNA: TGTGCCTGGAACCCAGGGCCTGGGCGGGGGGCTTTCTTT. The J gene is TRBJ1-1, the V gene TRBV30; weak D call: TRBD1 (5 bases). The V gene's germline CDR1 is GTSNPN and CDR2 SVGIG (reference sequence). Trimming cost V 4 bases and J 11 bases, with 20 bases left between them. CDR3 length: 13 amino acids.

The rearrangement uses TRBV3-1 (or the pseudogene TRBV3-2) and TRBJ1-3, with no clear D. Looked up from germline, CDR1 is LGHDT and CDR2 is YNNKEL (reference sequence). V was shortened by 4 bases and J by 0 bases, with 13 bases between the two germline ends. The CDR3 spans 16 residues. CDR3 DNA sequence: TGTGCCAGCAGCCTAAGCAGAGGAAACTCTGGAAACACCATATATTTT. Translation gives CASSLSRGNSGNTIYF.

The chain links TRBV30 to TRBJ2-2; D not resolved. The CDR3 is 11 residues long. Germline V gives CDR1 GTSNPN, CDR2 SVGIG (reference sequence). V was shortened by 0 bases and J by 7 bases, with 3 bases between the two germline ends. The CDR3 spells CAWSVFGELFF. DNA of the CDR3: TGTGCCTGGAGTGTGTTCGGGGAGCTGTTTTTT.

The chain recombines TRBV30 with TRBJ1-3; perhaps TRBD1 as D (5 bases). This CDR3 spans 11 amino acids. CDR1 and CDR2 (germline): GTSNPN, SVGIG (reference sequence). The germline V and J ends were trimmed by 4 bases and 4 bases, with 5 bases remaining between them. This chain's CDR3 is CAWTGGNTIYF. In DNA form, the CDR3 reads TGTGCCTGGACAGGGGGAAACACCATATATTTT.

The chain uses TRBV27 and TRBJ1-5; D possibly corresponds to TRBD1 (5 bases). The germline CDR1 and CDR2 sequences are MNHEY and SMNVEV (reference sequence). V was pared by 0 bases and J by 6 bases, with 9 bases between. CDR3 length equals 14 residues. This CDR3 is CASSLSLQGQPQHF. Here the CDR3 DNA reads TGTGCCAGCAGTTTATCGTTGCAGGGTCAGCCCCAGCATTTT.

The CDR3 here is CASSLPPARQVGDANYGYTF. The CDR3 DNA follows: TGTGCCAGCAGTTTGCCTCCGGCCCGACAGGTGGGGGATGCTAACTATGGCTACACCTTC. This rearrangement joins TRBV28 to TRBJ1-2, with D tentatively TRBD1 (6 bases). Per the germline V gene, CDR1 is MDHEN and CDR2 is SYDVKM. This CDR3 has 20 residues. V lost 3 bases, J lost 0 bases, and 26 bases lay in between.

V and J are TRBV5-8 and TRBJ1-5; D remains unclear. This CDR3 is built from 14 residues. The V gene's germline CDR1 is SGHTS and CDR2 YDEGEE. Trimming removed 2 bases from V and 1 base from J, with 7 bases in between. CDR3 nucleotides: TGTGCCAGCAGCTTTGGCCAGAGCAATCAGCCCCAGCATTTT. It yields the protein CASSFGQSNQPQHF. Full variable domain (missing parts from reference TRBV5-8 and TRBJ1-5): EAGVTQSPTHLIKTRGQQATLRCSPISGHTSVYWYQQALGLGLQFLLWYDEGEERNRGNFPPRFSGRQFPNYSSELNVNALELEDSALYLCASSFGQSNQPQHFGDGTRLSIL.

The chain combines TRBV10-1 with TRBJ1-1; the D is unclear. This CDR3 has 15 residues. V lost 0 bases, J lost 2 bases, and 10 bases lay in between. Per the germline V gene, CDR1 is WNHNN and CDR2 is SYGVQD (reference sequence). This chain's CDR3 is CASSESAQVNTEAFF. The CDR3 DNA sequence: TGCGCCAGCAGTGAGTCAGCCCAGGTAAACACTGAAGCTTTCTTT.

The chain links TRBV2 to TRBJ2-2, with D tentatively TRBD1 (5 bases). The V gene lost 8 bases and the J gene lost 7 bases, with 17 bases spanning the gap. The CDR3 sequence is 14 residues long. From germline, CDR1 is SNHLY and CDR2 FYNNEI. CDR3 amino acids: CASSLRGTFGELFF. The CDR3 nucleotides read TGTGCCAGCTCACTAAGGGGTACATTCGGGGAGCTGTTTTTT. Using reference TRBV2 and TRBJ2-2 for the parts outside the CDR3, the full variable domain is EPEVTQTPSHQVTQMGQEVILRCVPISNHLYFYWYRQILGQKVEFLVSFYNNEISEKSEIFDDQFSVERPDGSNFTLKIRSTKLEDSAMYFCASSLRGTFGELFFGEGSRLTVL.